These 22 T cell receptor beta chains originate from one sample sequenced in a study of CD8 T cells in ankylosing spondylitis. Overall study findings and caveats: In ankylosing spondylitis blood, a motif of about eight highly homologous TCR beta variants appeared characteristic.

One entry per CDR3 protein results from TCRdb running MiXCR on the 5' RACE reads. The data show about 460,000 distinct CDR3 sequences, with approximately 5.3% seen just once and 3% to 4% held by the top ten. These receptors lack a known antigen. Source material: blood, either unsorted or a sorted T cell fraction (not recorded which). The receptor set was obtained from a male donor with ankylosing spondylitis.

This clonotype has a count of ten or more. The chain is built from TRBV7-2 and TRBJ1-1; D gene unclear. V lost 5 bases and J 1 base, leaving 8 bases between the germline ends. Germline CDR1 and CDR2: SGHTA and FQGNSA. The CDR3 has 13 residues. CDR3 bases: TGTGCCAGCAGCATTGCCCAGAACACTGAAGCTTTCTTT. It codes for CASSIAQNTEAFF.

The CDR3, as DNA: TGTGCCAGCAGGGCATCAGAAAGCTCCTATAATTCACCCCTCCACTTT. This translates into CASRASESSYNSPLHF. The chain couples TRBV6-1 to TRBJ1-6; D unclear. Per germline, CDR1 MNHNS and CDR2 SASEGT. V gave up 6 bases and J gave up 0 bases, with 12 bases separating them. The CDR3 has 16 residues.

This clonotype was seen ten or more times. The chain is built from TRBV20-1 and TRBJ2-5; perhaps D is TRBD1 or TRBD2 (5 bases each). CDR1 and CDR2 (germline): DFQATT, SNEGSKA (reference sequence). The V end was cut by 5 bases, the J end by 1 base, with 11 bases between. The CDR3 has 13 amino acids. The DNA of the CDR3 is TGCAGTGCTGTGGGGGACCTCCAAGAGACCCAGTACTTC. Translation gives CSAVGDLQETQYF.

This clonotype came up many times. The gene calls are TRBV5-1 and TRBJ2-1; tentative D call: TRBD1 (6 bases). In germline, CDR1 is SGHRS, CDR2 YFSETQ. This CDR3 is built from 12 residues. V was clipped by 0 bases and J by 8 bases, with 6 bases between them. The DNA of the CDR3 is TGCGCCAGCAGCTTGGGGGGGCATGAGCAGTTCTTC. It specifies CASSLGGHEQFF.

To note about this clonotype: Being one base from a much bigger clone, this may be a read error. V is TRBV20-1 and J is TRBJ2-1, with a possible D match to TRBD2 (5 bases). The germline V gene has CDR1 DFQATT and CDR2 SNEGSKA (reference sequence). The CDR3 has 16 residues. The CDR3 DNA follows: TGCTGTGCTAGAGGAGAGCGGCCGAGCTCCTACAATGAGCAGTTCTTC. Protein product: CCARGERPSSYNEQFF.

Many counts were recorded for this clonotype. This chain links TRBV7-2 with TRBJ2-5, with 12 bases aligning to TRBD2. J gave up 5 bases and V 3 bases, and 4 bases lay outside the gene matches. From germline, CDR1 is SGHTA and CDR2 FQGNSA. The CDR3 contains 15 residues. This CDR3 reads CASSLLAGGPETQYF. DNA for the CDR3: TGTGCCAGCAGCTTGCTAGCGGGAGGGCCTGAGACCCAGTACTTC.

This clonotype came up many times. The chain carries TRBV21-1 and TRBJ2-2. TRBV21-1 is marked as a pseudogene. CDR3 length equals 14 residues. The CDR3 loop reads CASSKPDHAGELFF. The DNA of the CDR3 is TGTGCCAGCAGCAAACCAGACCATGCCGGGGAGCTGTTTTTT.

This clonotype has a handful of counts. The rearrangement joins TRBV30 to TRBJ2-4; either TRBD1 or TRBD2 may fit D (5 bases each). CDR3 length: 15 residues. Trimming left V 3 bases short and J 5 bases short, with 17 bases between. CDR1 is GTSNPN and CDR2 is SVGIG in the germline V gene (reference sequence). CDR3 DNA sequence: TGTGCCTGGAGCATAACCGGGACCTACCAAAACATTCAGTACTTC. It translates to CAWSITGTYQNIQYF. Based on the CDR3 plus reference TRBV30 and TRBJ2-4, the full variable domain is SQTIHQWPATLVQPVGSPLSLECTVEGTSNPNLYWYRQAAGRGLQLLFYSVGIGQISSEVPQNLSASRPQDRQFILSSKKLLLSDSGFYLCAWSITGTYQNIQYFGAGTRLSVL.

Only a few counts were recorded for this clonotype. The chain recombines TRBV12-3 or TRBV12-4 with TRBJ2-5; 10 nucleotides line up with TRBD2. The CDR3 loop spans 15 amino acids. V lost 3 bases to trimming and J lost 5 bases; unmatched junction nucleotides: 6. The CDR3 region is CASSFVAGGGETQYF. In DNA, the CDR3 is TGTGCCAGCAGTTTTGTAGCGGGGGGAGGCGAGACCCAGTACTTC.

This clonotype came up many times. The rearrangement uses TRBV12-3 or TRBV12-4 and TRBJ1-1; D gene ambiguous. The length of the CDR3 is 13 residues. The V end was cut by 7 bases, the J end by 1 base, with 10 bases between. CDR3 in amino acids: CASTQESNTEAFF. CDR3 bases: TGTGCCAGCACTCAGGAGTCGAACACTGAAGCTTTCTTT.

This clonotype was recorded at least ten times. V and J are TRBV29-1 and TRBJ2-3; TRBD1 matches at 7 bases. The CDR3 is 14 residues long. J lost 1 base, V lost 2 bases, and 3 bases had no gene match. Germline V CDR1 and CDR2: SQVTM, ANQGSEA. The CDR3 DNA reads TGCAGCGTTGAACAGGGGGTTCGCACAGATACGCAGTATTTT. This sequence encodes CSVEQGVRTDTQYF.

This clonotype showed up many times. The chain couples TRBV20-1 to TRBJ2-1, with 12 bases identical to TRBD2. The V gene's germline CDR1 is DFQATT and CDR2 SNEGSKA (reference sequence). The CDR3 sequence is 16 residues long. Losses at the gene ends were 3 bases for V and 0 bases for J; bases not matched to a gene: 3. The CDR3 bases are TGCAGTGCTAGGGCTAGCGGGAGGGTCTCCTACAATGAGCAGTTCTTC. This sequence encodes CSARASGRVSYNEQFF.

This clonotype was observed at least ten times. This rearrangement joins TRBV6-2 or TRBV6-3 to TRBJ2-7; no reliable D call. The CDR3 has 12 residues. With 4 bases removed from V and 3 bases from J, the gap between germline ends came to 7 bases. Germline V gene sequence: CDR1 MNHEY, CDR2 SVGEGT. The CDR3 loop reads CASSFGYYEQYF. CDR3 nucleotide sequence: TGTGCCAGCAGTTTCGGATACTACGAGCAGTACTTC.

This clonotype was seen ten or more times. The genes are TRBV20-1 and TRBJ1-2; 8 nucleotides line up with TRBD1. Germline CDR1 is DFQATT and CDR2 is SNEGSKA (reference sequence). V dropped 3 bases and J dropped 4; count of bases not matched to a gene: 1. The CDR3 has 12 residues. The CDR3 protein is CSARDRAYGYTF. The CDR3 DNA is TGCAGTGCTAGGGACAGGGCCTATGGCTACACCTTC.

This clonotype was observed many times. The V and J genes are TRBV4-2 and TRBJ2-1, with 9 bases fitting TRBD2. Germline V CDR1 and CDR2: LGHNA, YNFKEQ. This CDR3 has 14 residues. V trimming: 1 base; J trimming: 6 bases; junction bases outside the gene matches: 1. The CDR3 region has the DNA TGTGCCAGCAGCCAAGTAGCGGGGGCCAATGAGCAGTTCTTC. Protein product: CASSQVAGANEQFF.

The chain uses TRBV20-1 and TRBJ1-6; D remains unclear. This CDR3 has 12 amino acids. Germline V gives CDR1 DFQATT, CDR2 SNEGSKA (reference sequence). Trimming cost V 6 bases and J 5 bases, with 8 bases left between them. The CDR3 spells CSAAGNNSPLHF. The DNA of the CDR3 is TGCAGTGCCGCCGGGAATAATTCACCCCTCCACTTT.

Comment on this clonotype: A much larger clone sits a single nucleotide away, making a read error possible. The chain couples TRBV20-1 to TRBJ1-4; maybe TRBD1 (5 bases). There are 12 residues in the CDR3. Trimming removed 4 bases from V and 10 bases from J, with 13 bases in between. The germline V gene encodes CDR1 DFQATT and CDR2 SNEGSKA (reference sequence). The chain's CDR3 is CSAKGRDVKLFF. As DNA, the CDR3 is TGCAGTGCTAAAGGCAGGGATGTAAAACTGTTTTTT.

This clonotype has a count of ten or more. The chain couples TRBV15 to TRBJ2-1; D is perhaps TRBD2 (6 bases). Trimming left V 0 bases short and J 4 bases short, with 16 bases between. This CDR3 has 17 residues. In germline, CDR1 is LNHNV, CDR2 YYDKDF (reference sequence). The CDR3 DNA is TGTGCCACCAGCAGAGATGAGCCGGGGGTCTGGTACAATGAGCAGTTCTTC. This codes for CATSRDEPGVWYNEQFF.

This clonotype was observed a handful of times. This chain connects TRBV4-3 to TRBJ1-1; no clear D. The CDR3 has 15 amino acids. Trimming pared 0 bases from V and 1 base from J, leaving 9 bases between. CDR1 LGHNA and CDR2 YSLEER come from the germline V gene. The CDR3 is CASSQEPVANTEAFF. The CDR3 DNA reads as TGCGCCAGCAGCCAAGAACCCGTCGCGAACACTGAAGCTTTCTTT.

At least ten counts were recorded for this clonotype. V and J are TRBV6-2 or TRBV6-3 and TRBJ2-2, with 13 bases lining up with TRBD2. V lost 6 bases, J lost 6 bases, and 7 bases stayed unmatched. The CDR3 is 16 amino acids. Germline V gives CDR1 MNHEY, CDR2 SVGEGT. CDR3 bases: TGTGCCAGCAGCCGCGGACTAGCGGGAGTTGCCGGGGAGCTGTTTTTT. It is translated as CASSRGLAGVAGELFF.

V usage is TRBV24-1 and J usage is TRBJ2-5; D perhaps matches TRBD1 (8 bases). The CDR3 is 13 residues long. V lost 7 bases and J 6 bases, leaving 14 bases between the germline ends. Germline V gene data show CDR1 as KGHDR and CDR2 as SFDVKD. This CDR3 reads CATRDREGKTQYF. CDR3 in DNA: TGTGCCACCAGGGACAGGGAGGGGAAGACCCAGTACTTC.

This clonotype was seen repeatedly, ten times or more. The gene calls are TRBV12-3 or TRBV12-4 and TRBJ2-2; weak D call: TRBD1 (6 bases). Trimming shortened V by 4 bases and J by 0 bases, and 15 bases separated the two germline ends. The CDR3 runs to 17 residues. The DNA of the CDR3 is TGTGCCAGCAGTTCTTCTGGGACACCGGCGAACACCGGGGAGCTGTTTTTT. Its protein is CASSSSGTPANTGELFF.